This T cell receptor beta chain appears in the sequencing data of a study of cytomegalovirus exposure and HLA in healthy donors. CDR1 is SEHNR and CDR2 is FQNEAQ in the germline V gene (reference sequence). The CDR3 sequence is 14 residues long. V dropped 2 bases and J dropped 1 base, with 8 bases sitting between them. The PCR had 60 Vbeta and 13 Jbeta primers. Here immunoSEQ multiplex PCR was the method, and the copy in TCRdb shows in-frame clones only, minus some. The repertoire holds roughly 120,000 clones, approximately 80% seen once, with roughly 12% in the top ten. The sample consisted of PBMCs. The chain has TRBV7-9 and TRBJ2-5; D call uncertain. The receptor was derived from a male donor in good health and CMV-seropositive. The CDR3 is CASSLMSVQETQYF. As DNA, the CDR3 is TGTGCCAGCAGCTTAATGTCAGTCCAAGAGACCCAGTACTTC.